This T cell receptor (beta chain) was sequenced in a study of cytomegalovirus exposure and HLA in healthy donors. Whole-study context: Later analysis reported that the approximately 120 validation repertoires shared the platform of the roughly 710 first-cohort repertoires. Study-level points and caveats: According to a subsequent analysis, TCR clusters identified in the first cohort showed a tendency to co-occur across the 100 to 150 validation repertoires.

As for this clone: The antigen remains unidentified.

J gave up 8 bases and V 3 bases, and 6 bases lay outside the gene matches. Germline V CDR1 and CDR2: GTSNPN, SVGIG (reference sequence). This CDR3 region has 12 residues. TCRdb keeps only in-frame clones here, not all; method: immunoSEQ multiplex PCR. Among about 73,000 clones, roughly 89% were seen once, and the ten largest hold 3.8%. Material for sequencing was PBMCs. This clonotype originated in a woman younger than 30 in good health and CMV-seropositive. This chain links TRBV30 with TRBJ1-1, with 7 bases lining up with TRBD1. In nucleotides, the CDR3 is TGTGCCTGGAGAGGGGACAGCACCGAAGCTTTCTTT. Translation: CAWRGDSTEAFF.